This T cell receptor beta chain was found in a study of T cell repertoires in cytomegalovirus infection. CDR1 and CDR2 (germline): MGHDK, SYGVNS. Trimming stripped 3 bases from V and 4 bases from J, with 16 bases between. The length of the CDR3 is 17 residues. TCRdb re-called the reads through MiXCR, storing one row per CDR3 protein. The table lists approximately 490,000 distinct CDR3 sequences, 11% of them singletons. This clonotype appeared many times. Sequences were obtained from PBMCs. J is TRBJ1-6 and V is TRBV25-1, with no clear D. This clonotype was sampled from a human donor in good health (CMV status not recorded). Some clones in this sample may be carry-over from other donors' samples. The CDR3 DNA sequence: TGTGCCAGCAGTGATCCCACCCAAGGGAATTATAATTCACCCCTCCACTTT. Its translation is CASSDPTQGNYNSPLHF.